This is a list of T cell receptor beta chains from one sample in a study of blood T cell repertoires in COVID-19. Only in-frame clones appear in the TCRdb table, and some are missing; sequencing was by immunoSEQ multiplex PCR. The table lists roughly 250,000 clones, approximately 84% of them singletons. Material for sequencing was peripheral blood. These receptor sequences come from a man between 45 and 60 years old with acute or convalescent COVID-19. Both conserved end residues are part of each CDR3. The D gene is left open where the match is weak.

CDR3 | D | V
CASSLGTTGSYTF | . | TRBV5-1
CASSPPAGFQEKLFF | . | TRBV18
CASTRGQSNQPQHF | . | TRBV6-5
CASSTTVGNTEAFF | . | TRBV6-5
CASSMVSTSNQPQHF | . | TRBV19
CASSFGNSNQPQHF | . | TRBV6-2/TRBV6-3
CASSPLDRVGQPQHF | TRBD1 | TRBV4-2
CSASGGFSYEQYF | . | TRBV20-1
CAWSAPSGLSTDTQYF | TRBD2 | TRBV30
CASSPDTGTGTYEQYF | TRBD1 | TRBV5-6
CASSIVKTGLSGNTIYF | . | TRBV19
CASSPNSGANVLTF | . | TRBV18
CASSLDASGGSGYTF | . | TRBV5-6
CSVTQGTDNYGYTF | . | TRBV29-1
CATSDPGTGDTGELFF | TRBD1 | TRBV24-1
CSEGQLNEQFF | TRBD1 | TRBV20-1
CASSYFGGHETQYF | . | TRBV6-5
CASSGPTSYEQYF | . | TRBV12-3/TRBV12-4
CASSRELESQETQYF | . | TRBV2
CASSFINEQFF | . | TRBV7-9
CATRVRGGLQGIPEAFF | TRBD1 | TRBV15
CASSFSSTDTQYF | . | TRBV12-3/TRBV12-4
CASSPQGTQPQHF | . | TRBV19
CASSLWGGVSYNEQFF | TRBD2 | TRBV5-1
CASSEGTSFSGNTIYF | . | TRBV5-1